This T cell receptor (beta chain) was observed in a study of cytotoxic CD8 clonotypes in ibrutinib-treated CLL. Study context: It was after a median approximately twelve months of treatment, range 6 to 36, that response samples were taken. Study results and limitations: At progression, clonality fell back toward baseline after rising at ibrutinib response. Few clonotypes were public, and these shrank or held steady under treatment.

V was pared by 8 bases and J by 5 bases, with 16 bases between. CDR3 size: 14 residues. Germline CDR1 is ENHRY and CDR2 is SYGVKD. About this clone itself: Its antigen is undetermined.

Profiling relied on immunoSEQ multiplex PCR, and the TCRdb table lists in-frame clones only, not all of them. The table has more than 60,000 clones, 75% to 90% seen once. Sequenced here: PBMCs, sampled after 24 months of ibrutinib treatment. The chain recombines TRBV10-3 with TRBJ2-1, with D perhaps assigned TRBD1 or TRBD2 (5 bases each). This clonotype originated in a human donor with chronic lymphocytic leukemia. CDR3 amino acids: CAIGPRDGNNEQFF. CDR3 coding DNA: TGTGCCATCGGCCCCAGGGACGGAAACAATGAGCAGTTCTTC.